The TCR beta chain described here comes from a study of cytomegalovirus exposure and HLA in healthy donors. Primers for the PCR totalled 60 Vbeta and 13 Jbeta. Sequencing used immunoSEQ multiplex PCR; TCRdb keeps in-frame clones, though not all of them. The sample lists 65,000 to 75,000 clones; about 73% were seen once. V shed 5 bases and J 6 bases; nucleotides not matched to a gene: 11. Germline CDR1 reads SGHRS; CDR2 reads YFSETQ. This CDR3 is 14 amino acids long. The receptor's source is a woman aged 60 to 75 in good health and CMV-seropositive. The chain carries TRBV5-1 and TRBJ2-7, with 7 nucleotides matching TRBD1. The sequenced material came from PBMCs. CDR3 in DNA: TGCGCCAGCAGTCAGACAGGGAATAGTTTCGAGCAGTACTTC. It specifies CASSQTGNSFEQYF.